This record concerns one T cell receptor beta chain sequence. Antigen: not known. V was pared by 0 bases and J by 4 bases, with 4 bases of the junction left unmatched. This CDR3 is 16 amino acids long. Germline values: CDR1 SGDLS, CDR2 YYNGEE. Study-wide results and limits: Tumor Tregs overlapped most with tumor, then blood, naive CD4+ cells.

TCRdb processed the 5' RACE reads anew with MiXCR; each CDR3 protein has one entry. The profile covers 53,000 or so distinct CDR3 sequences, with roughly 22% appearing a single time and 2.5% to 4% taken by the ten largest. The chain is built from TRBV9 and TRBJ2-1; TRBD2 matches 10 bases. The source material was tumor-infiltrating naive CD4+ T cells sorted from the breast tumor. The subset here: naive CD4+ T cells, CD4+CD45RA+CD25-. The TCR sequence derives from a female donor with breast cancer. CDR3 sequence reads: CASSVGPAGGYNEQFF. CDR3 nucleotide sequence: TGTGCCAGCAGCGTAGGTCCAGCGGGAGGGTACAATGAGCAGTTCTTC.